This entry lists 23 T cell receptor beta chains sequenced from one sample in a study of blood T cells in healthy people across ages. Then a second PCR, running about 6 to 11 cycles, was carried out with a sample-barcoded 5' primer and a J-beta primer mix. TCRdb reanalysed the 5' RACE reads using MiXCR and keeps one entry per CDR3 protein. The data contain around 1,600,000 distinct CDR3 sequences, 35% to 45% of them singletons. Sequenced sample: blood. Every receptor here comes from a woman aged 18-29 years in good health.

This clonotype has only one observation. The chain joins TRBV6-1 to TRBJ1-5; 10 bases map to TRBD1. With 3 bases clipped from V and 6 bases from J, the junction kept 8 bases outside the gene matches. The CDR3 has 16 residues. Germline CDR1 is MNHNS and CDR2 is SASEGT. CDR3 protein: CASSDPGQGMGQPQHF. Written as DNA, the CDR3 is TGTGCCAGCAGTGACCCGGGACAGGGGATGGGTCAGCCCCAGCATTTT.

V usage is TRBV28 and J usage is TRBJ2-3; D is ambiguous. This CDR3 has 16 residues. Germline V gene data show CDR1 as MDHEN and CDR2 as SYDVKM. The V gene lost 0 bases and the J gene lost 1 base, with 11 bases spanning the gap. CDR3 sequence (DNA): TGTGCCAGCAGTTTATGGGGGATAGGAGGCACAGATACGCAGTATTTT. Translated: CASSLWGIGGTDTQYF.

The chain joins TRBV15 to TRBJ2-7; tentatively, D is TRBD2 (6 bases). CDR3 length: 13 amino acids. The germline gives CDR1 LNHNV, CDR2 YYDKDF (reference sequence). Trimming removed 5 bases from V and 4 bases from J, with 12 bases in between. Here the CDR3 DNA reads TGTGCCACCAGCCAGGGACTGAATTACGAGCAGTACTTC. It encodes CATSQGLNYEQYF.

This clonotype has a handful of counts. CDR3 protein: CASSPGQGGKLFF. Written as DNA, the CDR3 is TGTGCCAGCTCACCGGGACAGGGAGGGAAACTGTTTTTT. V gene TRBV18 combines with J gene TRBJ1-4; 9 nucleotides align to TRBD1. Germline-derived CDR1 and CDR2 are KGHSH and LQKENI. The CDR3 runs to 13 residues. The junction had 4 bases not matched to a gene; V was cut back by 3 bases and J by 11 bases. The variable domain in full, with the rest retrieved from reference TRBV18 and TRBJ1-4, is NAGVMQNPRHLVRRRGQEARLRCSPMKGHSHVYWYRQLPEEGLKFMVYLQKENIIDESGMPKERFSAEFPKEGPSILRIQQVVRGDSAAYFCASSPGQGGKLFFGSGTQLSVL.

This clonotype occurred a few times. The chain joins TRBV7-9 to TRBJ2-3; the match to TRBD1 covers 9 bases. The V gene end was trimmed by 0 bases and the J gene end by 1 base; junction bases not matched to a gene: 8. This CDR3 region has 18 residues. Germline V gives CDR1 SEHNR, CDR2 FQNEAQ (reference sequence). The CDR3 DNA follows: TGTGCCAGCAGCTTAGCCACCAGCAGGGACAGGGGCACAGATACGCAGTATTTT. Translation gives CASSLATSRDRGTDTQYF.

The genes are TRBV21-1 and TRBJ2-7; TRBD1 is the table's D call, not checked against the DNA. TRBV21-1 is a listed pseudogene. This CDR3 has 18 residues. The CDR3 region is CASSPHLFQGVMGYEQYF. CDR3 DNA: TGTGCCAGCAGCCCCCACCTTTTTCAGGGAGTAATGGGGTACGAGCAGTACTTC.

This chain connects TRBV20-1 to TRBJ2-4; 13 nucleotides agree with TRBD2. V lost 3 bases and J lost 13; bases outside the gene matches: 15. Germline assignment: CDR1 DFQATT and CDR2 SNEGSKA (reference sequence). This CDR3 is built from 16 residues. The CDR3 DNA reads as TGCAGTGCTAGGCCTTCCTCGGGACTAGCGGGACGGGAGCAGTACTTC. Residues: CSARPSSGLAGREQYF.

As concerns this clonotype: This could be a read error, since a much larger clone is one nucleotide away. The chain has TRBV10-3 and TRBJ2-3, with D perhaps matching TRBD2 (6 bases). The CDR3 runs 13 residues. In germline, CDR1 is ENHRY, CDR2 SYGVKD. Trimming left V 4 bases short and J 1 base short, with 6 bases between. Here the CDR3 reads CAISASGTDTQYF. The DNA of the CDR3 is TGTGCCATCAGTGCTAGCGGCACAGATACGCAGTATTTT.

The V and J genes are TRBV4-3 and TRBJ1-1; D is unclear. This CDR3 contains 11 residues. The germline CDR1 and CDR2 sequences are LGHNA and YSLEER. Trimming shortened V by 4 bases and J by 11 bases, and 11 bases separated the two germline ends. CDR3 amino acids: CASSRGGDAFF. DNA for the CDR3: TGCGCCAGCAGCCGCGGCGGGGATGCTTTCTTT.

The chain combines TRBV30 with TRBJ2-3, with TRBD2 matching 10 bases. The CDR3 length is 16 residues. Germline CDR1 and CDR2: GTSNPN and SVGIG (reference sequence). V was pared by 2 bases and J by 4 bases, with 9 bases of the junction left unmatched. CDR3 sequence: CAWSIHQRGGADTQYF. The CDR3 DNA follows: TGTGCCTGGAGTATCCACCAGCGGGGGGGCGCAGATACGCAGTATTTT.

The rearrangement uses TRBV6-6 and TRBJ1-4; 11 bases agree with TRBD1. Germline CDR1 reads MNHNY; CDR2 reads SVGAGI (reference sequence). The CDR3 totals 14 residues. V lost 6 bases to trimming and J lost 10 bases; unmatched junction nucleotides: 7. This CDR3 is CASSSGQGAGKLFF. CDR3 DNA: TGTGCCAGCAGCTCCGGACAGGGGGCTGGAAAACTGTTTTTT.

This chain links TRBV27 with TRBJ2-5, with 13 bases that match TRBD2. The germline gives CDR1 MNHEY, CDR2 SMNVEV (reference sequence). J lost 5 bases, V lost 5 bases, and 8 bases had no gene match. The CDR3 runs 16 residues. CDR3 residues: CASSPRLAGGRETQYF. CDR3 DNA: TGTGCCAGCAGTCCGCGACTAGCGGGAGGACGGGAGACCCAGTACTTC.

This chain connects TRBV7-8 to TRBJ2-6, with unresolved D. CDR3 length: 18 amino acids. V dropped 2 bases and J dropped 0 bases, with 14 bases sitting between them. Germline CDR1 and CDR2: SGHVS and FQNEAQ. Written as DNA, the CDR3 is TGTGCCAGCAGCTTACCAGCCCGGCTCTACTCTGGGGCCAACGTCCTGACTTTC. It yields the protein CASSLPARLYSGANVLTF.

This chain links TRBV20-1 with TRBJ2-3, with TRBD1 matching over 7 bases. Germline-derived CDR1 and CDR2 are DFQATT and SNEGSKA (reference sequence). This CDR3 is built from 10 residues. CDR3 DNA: TGCAGCCAGGGGGATGATACGCAGTATTTT. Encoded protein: CSQGDDTQYF.

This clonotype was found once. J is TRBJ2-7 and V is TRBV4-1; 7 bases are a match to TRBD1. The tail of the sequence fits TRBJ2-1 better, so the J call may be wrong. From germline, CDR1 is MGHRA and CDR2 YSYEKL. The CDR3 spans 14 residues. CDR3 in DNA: TGCGCCAGCAGCCAAGCGGGACCAGGGGGTGAGCAGTTCTTC. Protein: CASSQAGPGGEQFF.

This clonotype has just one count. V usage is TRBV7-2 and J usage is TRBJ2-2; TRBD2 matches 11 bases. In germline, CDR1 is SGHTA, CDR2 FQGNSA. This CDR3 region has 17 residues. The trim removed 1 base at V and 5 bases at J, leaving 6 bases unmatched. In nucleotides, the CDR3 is TGTGCCAGCAGCTTAGGGGTGACTAGCGGGATTACCGGGGAGCTGTTTTTT. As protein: CASSLGVTSGITGELFF.

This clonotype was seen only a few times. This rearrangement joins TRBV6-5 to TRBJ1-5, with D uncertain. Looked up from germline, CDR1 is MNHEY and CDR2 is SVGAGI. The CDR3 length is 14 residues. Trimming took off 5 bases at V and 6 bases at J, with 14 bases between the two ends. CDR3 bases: TGTGCCAGCAGTAACTTGAGGGTCGGTCAGCCCCAGCATTTT. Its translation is CASSNLRVGQPQHF.

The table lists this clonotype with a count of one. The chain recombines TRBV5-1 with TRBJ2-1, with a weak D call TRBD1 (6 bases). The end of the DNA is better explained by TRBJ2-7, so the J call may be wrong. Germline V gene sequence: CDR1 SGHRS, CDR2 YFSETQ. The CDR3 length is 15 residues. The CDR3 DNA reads TGCGCCAGCAGATCCGGTAAGACAGGTATGGATGAGCAGTACTTC. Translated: CASRSGKTGMDEQYF.

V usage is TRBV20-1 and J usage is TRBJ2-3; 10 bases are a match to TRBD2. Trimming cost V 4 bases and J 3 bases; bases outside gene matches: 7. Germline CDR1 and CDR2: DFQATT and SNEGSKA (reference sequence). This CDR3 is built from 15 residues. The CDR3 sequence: CSANHGLAVTDTQYF. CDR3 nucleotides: TGCAGTGCTAACCACGGACTAGCGGTGACAGATACGCAGTATTTT.

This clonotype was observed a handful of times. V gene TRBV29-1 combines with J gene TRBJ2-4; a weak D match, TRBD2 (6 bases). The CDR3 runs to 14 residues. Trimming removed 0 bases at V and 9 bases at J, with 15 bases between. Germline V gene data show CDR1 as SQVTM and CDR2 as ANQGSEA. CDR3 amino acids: CSVEEEPRRGIQYF. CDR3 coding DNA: TGCAGCGTTGAAGAGGAACCTCGGCGGGGCATTCAGTACTTC.

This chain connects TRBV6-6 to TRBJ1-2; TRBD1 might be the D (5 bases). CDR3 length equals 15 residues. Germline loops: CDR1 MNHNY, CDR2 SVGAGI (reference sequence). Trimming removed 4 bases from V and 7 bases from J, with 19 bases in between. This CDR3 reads CASSFLLSGDSGYTF. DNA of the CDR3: TGTGCCAGCAGTTTTCTACTCAGCGGGGACTCTGGCTACACCTTC.

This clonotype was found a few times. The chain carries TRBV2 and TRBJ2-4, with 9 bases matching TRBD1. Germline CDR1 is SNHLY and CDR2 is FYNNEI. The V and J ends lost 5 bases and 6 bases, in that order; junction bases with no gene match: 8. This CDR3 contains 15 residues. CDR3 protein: CASSLEQGAGNIQYF. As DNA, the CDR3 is TGTGCCAGCAGTCTTGAACAGGGGGCTGGAAACATTCAGTACTTC. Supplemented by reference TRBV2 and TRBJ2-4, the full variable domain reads EPEVTQTPSHQVTQMGQEVILRCVPISNHLYFYWYRQILGQKVEFLVSFYNNEISEKSEIFDDQFSVERPDGSNFTLKIRSTKLEDSAMYFCASSLEQGAGNIQYFGAGTRLSVL.

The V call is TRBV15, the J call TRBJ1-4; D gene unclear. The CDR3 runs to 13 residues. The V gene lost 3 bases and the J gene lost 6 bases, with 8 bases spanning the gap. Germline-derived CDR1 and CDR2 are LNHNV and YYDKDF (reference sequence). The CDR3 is CATSSVSHEKLFF. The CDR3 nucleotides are TGTGCCACCAGCAGTGTTTCCCATGAAAAACTGTTTTTT. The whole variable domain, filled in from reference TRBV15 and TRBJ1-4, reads DAMVIQNPRYQVTQFGKPVTLSCSQTLNHNVMYWYQQKSSQAPKLLFHYYDKDFNNEADTPDNFQSRRPNTSFCFLDIRSPGLGDTAMYLCATSSVSHEKLFFGSGTQLSVL.